This T cell receptor (beta chain) is drawn from a study of blood T cell repertoires in COVID-19. The overall study: There were acute and convalescent COVID-19 samples, and they came from the United States, Italy and Spain. The analysed material was cDNA or gDNA that came from T cells, B-cell-depleted T cells, or PBMCs.

Source study methods: Researchers report that nucleated cell counts were estimated from reference gene primer amplification. TCRdb keeps only in-frame clones here, not all; method: immunoSEQ multiplex PCR. For V, J and clone size, that table is used; D and trimming come from the DNA. The sample lists over 75,000 clones, more than 60% occurring once. CDR1 and CDR2 (germline): SGHRS, YFSETQ. The CDR3 sequence is 13 residues long. V was pared by 3 bases and J by 7 bases, with 8 bases between. Sequenced sample: peripheral blood. The J gene is TRBJ1-6, the V gene TRBV5-1; no firm D call. This TCR was recovered from a human donor in a cohort sampled during active COVID-19. The CDR3 DNA sequence: TGCGCCAGCAGCTCGGAACAGAATTCACCCCTCCACTTT. Protein product: CASSSEQNSPLHF.